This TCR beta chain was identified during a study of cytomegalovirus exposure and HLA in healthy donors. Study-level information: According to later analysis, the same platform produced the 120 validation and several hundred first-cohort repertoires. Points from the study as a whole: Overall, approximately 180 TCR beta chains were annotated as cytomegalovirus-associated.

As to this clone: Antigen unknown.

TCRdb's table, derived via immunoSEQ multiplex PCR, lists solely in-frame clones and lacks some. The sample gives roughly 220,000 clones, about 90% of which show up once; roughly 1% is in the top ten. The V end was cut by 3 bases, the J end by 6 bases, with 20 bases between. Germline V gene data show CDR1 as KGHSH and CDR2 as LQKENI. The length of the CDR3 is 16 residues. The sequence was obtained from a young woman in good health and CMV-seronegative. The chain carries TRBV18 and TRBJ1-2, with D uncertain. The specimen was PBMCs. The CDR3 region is CASSPLPLAGSNGYTF. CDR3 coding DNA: TGTGCCAGCTCACCCCTCCCTCTCGCGGGGAGTAATGGCTACACCTTC.